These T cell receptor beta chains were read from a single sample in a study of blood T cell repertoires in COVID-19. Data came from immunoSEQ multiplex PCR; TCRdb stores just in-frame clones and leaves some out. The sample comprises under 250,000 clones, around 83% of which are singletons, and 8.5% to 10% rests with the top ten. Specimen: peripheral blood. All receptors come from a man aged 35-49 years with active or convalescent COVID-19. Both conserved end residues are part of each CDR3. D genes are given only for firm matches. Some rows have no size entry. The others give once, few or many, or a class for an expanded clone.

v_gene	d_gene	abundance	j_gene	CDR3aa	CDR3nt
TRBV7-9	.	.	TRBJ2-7	CASSSDKYEQYF	TGTGCCAGCAGCTCCGACAAGTACGAGCAGTACTTC
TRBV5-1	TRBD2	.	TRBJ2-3	CASSLPLAGGTDTQYF	TGCGCCAGCAGCTTGCCGCTAGCGGGAGGCACAGATACGCAGTATTTT
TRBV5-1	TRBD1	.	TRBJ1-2	CASSNGQGGYGYTF	TGCGCCAGCAGCAACGGACAGGGAGGCTATGGCTACACCTTC
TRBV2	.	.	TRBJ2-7	CASSLRETYEQYF	TGTGCCAGCAGCCTTAGGGAGACCTACGAGCAGTACTTC
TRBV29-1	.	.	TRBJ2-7	CSVVRTEGGTDRYEQYF	TGCAGCGTTGTTCGTACGGAGGGGGGGACGGACCGCTACGAGCAGTACTTC
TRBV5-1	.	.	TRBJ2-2	CASSPRQGGATGELFF	TGCGCCAGCAGCCCCCGACAGGGAGGCGCCACCGGGGAGCTGTTTTTC
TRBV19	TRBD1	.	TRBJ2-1	CASSTDRNNEQFF	TGTGCCAGTAGTACGGACAGGAACAATGAGCAGTTCTTC
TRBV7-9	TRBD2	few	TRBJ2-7	CASSLASMTGLAGGEQYF	TGTGCCAGCAGCTTGGCGTCCATGACGGGACTAGCGGGAGGCGAGCAGTACTTC
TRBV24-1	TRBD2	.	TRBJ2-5	CATSDPGTSGSETQYF	TGTGCCACCAGTGACCCAGGGACTAGCGGGAGCGAGACCCAGTACTTC
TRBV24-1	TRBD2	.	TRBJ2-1	CATSDSSGRTYNEQFF	TGTGCCACCAGTGATTCCAGCGGGAGGACTTACAATGAGCAGTTCTTC
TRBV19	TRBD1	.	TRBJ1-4	CASSPGTAVATNEKLFF	TGTGCCAGTAGTCCGGGGACAGCGGTTGCAACTAATGAAAAACTGTTTTTT
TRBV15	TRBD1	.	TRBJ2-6	CATSARTGGGANVLTF	TGTGCCACCAGCGCACGGACAGGCGGTGGGGCCAACGTCCTGACTTTC
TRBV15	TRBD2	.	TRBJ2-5	CATSREGGRETQYF	TGTGCCACCAGCAGAGAGGGAGGGAGGGAGACCCAGTACTTC
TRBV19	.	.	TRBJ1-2	CASSISQGYYGYTF	TGTGCCAGTAGTATAAGCCAGGGCTACTATGGCTACACCTTC
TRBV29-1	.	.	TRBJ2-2	CSAGKQGGTGELFF	TGCAGCGCTGGGAAACAGGGCGGCACCGGGGAGCTGTTTTTT
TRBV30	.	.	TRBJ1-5	CAWRNQGGPQHF	TGTGCCTGGAGAAATCAGGGCGGGCCCCAGCATTTT
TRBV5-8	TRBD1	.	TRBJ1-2	CASSFDRGGYTF	TGTGCCAGCAGCTTTGACAGGGGCGGCTACACCTTC